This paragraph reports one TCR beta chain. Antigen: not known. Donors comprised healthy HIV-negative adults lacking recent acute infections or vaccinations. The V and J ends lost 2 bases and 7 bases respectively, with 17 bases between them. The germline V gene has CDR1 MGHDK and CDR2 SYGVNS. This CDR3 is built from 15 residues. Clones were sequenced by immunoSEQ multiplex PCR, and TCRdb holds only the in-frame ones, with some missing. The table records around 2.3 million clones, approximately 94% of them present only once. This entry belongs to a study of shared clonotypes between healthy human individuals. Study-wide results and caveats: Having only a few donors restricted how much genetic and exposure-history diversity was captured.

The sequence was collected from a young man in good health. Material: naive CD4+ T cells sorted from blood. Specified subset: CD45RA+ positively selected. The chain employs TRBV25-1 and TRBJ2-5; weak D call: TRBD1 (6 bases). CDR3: CASSEIGQTLGTQYF. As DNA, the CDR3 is TGTGCCAGCAGTGAAATCGGACAGACCCTCGGGACCCAGTACTTC.